The 3 T cell receptor beta chains below come from one sample, sequenced in a study of shared clonotypes between healthy human individuals. Naive CD8 populations comprised CD45RO-negative cells positively selected for CCR7, excluding terminally differentiated effector memory CD45RA+ cells. This table comes from immunoSEQ multiplex PCR, and its TCRdb copy is limited to in-frame clones, with some not included. This sample yields around 2,000,000 clones, of which approximately 94% are seen a single time; around 1.2% belongs to the top ten. Sequenced: naive CD8+ T cells sorted from blood. These receptor sequences come from a man aged 18 to 29 in good health.

The V and J genes are TRBV4-3 and TRBJ2-1; tentatively, D is TRBD2 (5 bases). The ends were cut back, 2 bases at V and 1 base at J, with 9 bases in the middle. CDR3 length equals 15 residues. The germline CDR1 and CDR2 sequences are LGHNA and YSLEER. The CDR3 sequence: CASSQNSVSYNEQFF. CDR3 DNA sequence: TGCGCCAGCAGCCAAAATAGCGTATCCTACAATGAGCAGTTCTTC.

This chain connects TRBV10-1 to TRBJ1-1; no definite D call. This CDR3 region has 15 residues. Trimming removed 2 bases from V and 1 base from J, with 11 bases in between. CDR1 is WNHNN and CDR2 is SYGVQD in the germline V gene (reference sequence). CDR3 amino acids: CASSERIQSNTEAFF. The CDR3 bases are TGCGCCAGCAGTGAGAGGATACAGTCGAACACTGAAGCTTTCTTT.

The rearrangement joins TRBV18 to TRBJ1-1, with 9 bases matching TRBD1. Per the germline V gene, CDR1 is KGHSH and CDR2 is LQKENI. The CDR3 is 17 amino acids. V was pared by 1 base and J by 4 bases, with 10 bases of the junction left unmatched. The CDR3 region is CASSPQENRGLGTEAFF. In DNA form, the CDR3 reads TGTGCCAGCTCACCACAAGAGAACAGGGGGCTGGGCACTGAAGCTTTCTTT.